This TCR beta chain was sequenced during a study of T-cell memory formation after mild COVID-19. Study observations and caveats: Clones shrinking from day 15 to 85 showed even CD4/CD8 mixes; later expanders tilted CD4+. Contracting clones localized mainly to CM and EM when CD4+ and mainly to EMRA when CD8+. Prior to infection, memory already included some responding clones, suggesting cross-reactive memory joined.

Trimming left V 11 bases short and J 4 bases short, with 15 bases between. The CDR3 contains 13 residues. Germline V CDR1 and CDR2: WSHSY, SAAADI. Constant-segment primers and 5'RACE yielded cDNA libraries for TCR alpha and TCR beta, each carrying sample barcodes and UMIs. Via MiXCR, TCRdb re-called the 5' RACE reads, giving one row per CDR3 protein. Here the sample spans fewer than 50,000 distinct CDR3 sequences, 9.5% to 15% being singletons. This clonotype was recorded a few times. Its target is unknown. Sample: PBMCs or a T cell subset sorted from them (not recorded which). The chain uses TRBV10-2 and TRBJ2-1, with D perhaps matching TRBD1 (6 bases). The sequence came from a young man who had mild COVID-19 (a few samples of this study predate the infection). Cell type and time point are not known. The CDR3 protein is CAVLRDNYNEQFF. CDR3 DNA: TGCGCCGTACTCCGGGACAATTACAATGAGCAGTTCTTC.